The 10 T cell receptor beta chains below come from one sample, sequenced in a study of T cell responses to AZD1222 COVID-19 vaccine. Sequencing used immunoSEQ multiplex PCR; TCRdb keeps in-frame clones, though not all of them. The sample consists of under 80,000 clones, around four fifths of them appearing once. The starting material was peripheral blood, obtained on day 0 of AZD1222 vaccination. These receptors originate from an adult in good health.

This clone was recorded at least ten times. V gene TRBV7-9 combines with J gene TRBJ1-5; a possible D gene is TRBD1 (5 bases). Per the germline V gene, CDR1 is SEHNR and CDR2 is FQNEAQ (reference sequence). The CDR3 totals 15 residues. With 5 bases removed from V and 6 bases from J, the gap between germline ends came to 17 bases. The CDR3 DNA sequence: TGTGCCAGCAGCGCGGTGGTAGGGGAAGGTCAGCCCCAGCATTTT. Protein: CASSAVVGEGQPQHF. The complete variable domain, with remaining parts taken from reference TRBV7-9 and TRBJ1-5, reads DTGVSQNPRHKITKRGQNVTFRCDPISEHNRLYWYRQTLGQGPEFLTYFQNEAQLEKSRLLSDRFSAERPKGSFSTLEIQRTEQGDSAMYLCASSAVVGEGQPQHFGDGTRLSIL.

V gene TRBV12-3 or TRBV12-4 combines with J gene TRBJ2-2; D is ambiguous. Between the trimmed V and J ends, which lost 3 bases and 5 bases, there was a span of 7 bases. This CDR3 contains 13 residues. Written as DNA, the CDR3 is TGTGCCAGCAGTTTTGCCGGAACCGGGGAGCTGTTTTTT. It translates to CASSFAGTGELFF.

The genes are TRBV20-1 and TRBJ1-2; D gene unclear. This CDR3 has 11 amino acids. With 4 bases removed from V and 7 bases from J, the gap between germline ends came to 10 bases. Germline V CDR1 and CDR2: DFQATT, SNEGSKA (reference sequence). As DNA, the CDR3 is TGCAGTGCTACGGGTTCTCGTGGCTACACCTTC. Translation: CSATGSRGYTF.

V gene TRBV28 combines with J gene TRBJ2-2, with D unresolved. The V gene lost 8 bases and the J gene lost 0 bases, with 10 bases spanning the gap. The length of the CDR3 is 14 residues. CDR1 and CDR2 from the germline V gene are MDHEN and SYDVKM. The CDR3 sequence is CASVRMANTGELFF. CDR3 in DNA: TGTGCCAGCGTCCGGATGGCGAACACCGGGGAGCTGTTTTTT.

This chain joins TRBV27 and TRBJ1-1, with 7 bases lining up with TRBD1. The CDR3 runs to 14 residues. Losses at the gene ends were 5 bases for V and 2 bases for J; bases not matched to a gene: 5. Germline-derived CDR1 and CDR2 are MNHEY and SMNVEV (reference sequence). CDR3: CASSRQGVNTEAFF. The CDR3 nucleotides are TGTGCCAGCAGTCGTCAGGGGGTTAACACTGAAGCTTTCTTT.

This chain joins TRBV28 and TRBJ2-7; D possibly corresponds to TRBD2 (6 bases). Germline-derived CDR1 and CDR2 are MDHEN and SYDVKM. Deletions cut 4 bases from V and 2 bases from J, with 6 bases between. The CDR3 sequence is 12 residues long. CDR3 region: CASSSSAYEQYF. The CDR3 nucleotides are TGTGCCAGCAGTTCTAGCGCCTACGAGCAGTACTTC.

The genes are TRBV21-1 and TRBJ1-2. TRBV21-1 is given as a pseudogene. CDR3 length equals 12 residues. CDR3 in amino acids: CAIREGACGYTF. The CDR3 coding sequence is TGTGCCATCCGGGAGGGGGCGTGTGGCTACACCTTC.

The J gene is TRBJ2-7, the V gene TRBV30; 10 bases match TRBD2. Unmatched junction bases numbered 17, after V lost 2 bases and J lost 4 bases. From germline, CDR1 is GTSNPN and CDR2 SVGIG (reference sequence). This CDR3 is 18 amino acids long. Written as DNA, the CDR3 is TGTGCCTGGAGTAATCTACCCTTTGAGACTAGCGGGCCTTACGAGCAGTACTTC. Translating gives CAWSNLPFETSGPYEQYF.

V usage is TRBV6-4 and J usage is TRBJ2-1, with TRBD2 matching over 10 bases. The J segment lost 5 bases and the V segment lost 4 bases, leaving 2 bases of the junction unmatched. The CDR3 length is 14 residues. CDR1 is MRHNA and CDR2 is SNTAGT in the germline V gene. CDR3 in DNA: TGTGCCAGCAGTGCCAGCGGGAGGGACAATGAGCAGTTCTTC. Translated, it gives CASSASGRDNEQFF.

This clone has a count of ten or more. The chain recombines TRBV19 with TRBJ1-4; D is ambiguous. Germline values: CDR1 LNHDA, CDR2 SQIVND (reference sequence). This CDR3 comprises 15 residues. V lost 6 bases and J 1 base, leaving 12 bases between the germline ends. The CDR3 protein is CASSTRRGTNEKLFF. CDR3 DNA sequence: TGTGCCAGTAGCACCCGGCGGGGAACTAATGAAAAACTGTTTTTT.